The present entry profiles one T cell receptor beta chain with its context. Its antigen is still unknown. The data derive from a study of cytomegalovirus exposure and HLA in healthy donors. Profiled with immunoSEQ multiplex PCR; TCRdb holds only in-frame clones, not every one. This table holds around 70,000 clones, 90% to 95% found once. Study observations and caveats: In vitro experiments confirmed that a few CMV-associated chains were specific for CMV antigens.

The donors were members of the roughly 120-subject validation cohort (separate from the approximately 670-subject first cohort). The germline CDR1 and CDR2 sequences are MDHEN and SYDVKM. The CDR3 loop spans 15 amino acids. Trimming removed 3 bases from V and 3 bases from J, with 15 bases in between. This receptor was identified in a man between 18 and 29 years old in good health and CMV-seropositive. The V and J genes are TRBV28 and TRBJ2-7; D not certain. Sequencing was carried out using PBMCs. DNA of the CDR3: TGTGCCAGCAGTTTCACCCATTCAGGTGGCTACGAGCAGTACTTC. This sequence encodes CASSFTHSGGYEQYF.